The 29 T cell receptor beta chains presented below share a single source sample, sequenced in a study of cytomegalovirus exposure and HLA in healthy donors. 60 Vbeta and 13 Jbeta primers were used in PCR. Only in-frame clones appear in the TCRdb table, and some are missing; sequencing was by immunoSEQ multiplex PCR. The profile shows about 190,000 clones, about 85% of them singletons. Material for sequencing was PBMCs. All receptors derive from a woman between 50 and 59 years old in good health and CMV-seropositive.

The V gene is TRBV27, the J gene TRBJ1-5, with TRBD1 matching over 7 bases. V lost 4 bases, J lost 0 bases, and 6 bases stayed unmatched. CDR3 length: 16 residues. Germline V gene sequence: CDR1 MNHEY, CDR2 SMNVEV (reference sequence). CDR3 DNA: TGTGCCAGCAGTTCCGGGACAGATTATAGCAATCAGCCCCAGCATTTT. The encoded protein is CASSSGTDYSNQPQHF.

The genes are TRBV12-5 and TRBJ1-6; 8 nucleotides match TRBD1. Looked up from germline, CDR1 is LGHNT and CDR2 is FRNRAP. V shed 2 bases, J shed 7 bases, and the junction held 4 bases outside the gene matches. This CDR3 contains 15 residues. This chain's CDR3 is CASGLQGAYNSPLHF. For the CDR3, the DNA is TGTGCTAGTGGTTTGCAGGGGGCTTACAATTCACCCCTCCACTTT.

This chain connects TRBV6-5 to TRBJ1-5, with 9 bases aligning to TRBD1. Germline V gene lookup returns CDR1 MNHEY and CDR2 SVGAGI. V lost 5 bases to trimming and J lost 3 bases; unmatched junction nucleotides: 5. The CDR3 runs 15 residues. The CDR3 DNA reads TGTGCCAGCAGTCGAGACAGGGGGAACAATCAGCCCCAGCATTTT. Encoded protein: CASSRDRGNNQPQHF.

The chain uses TRBV5-1 and TRBJ1-4; weak D call: TRBD1 (5 bases). The CDR3 is 17 amino acids. The ends were cut back, 2 bases at V and 4 bases at J, with 18 bases in the middle. From germline, CDR1 is SGHRS and CDR2 YFSETQ. CDR3 residues: CASSFSRGGALNEKLFF. The CDR3 nucleotides are TGCGCCAGCAGCTTCTCCCGTGGAGGGGCTCTTAATGAAAAACTGTTTTTT.

The chain is built from TRBV5-1 and TRBJ2-7; 9 bases align to TRBD2. CDR3 length equals 15 residues. After removal of 0 bases from V and 4 bases from J, the junction contained 5 bases not matched to a gene. CDR1 SGHRS and CDR2 YFSETQ come from the germline V gene. CDR3 sequence: CASSLVAGGRYEQYF. CDR3 nucleotides: TGCGCCAGCAGCTTGGTTGCGGGGGGGCGGTACGAGCAGTACTTC.

The chain recombines TRBV4-2 with TRBJ2-5, with 11 bases aligning to TRBD2. Germline V CDR1 and CDR2: LGHNA, YNFKEQ. Germline trimming cut 6 bases from V and 3 bases from J; bases unmatched to any gene: 6. The CDR3 sequence is 15 residues long. CDR3 in amino acids: CASSRTSGGEETQYF. The CDR3 DNA follows: TGTGCCAGCAGTCGTACTAGCGGGGGAGAAGAGACCCAGTACTTC.

The genes are TRBV6-5 and TRBJ1-3; TRBD1 matches 8 bases. CDR3 size: 15 residues. Germline lookup yields CDR1 MNHEY and CDR2 SVGAGI. Trimming removed 6 bases from V and 2 bases from J; junction bases left unmatched: 6. CDR3 coding DNA: TGTGCCAGCAGCCCCGGGGGACAGGCTGGAAACACCATATATTTT. Translation gives CASSPGGQAGNTIYF.

V gene TRBV7-2 combines with J gene TRBJ2-5; no firm D call. Germline CDR1 SGHTA, CDR2 FQGNSA. This CDR3 is 15 amino acids long. Trimming pared 2 bases from V and 13 bases from J, leaving 23 bases between. The CDR3 spells CASSLSRGSIVSSYF. The CDR3 DNA sequence: TGTGCCAGCAGCTTAAGCCGCGGCTCGATTGTTTCTTCGTACTTC. Looking up the rest from reference TRBV7-2 and TRBJ2-5 gives the full variable domain: GAGVSQSPSNKVTEKGKDVELRCDPISGHTALYWYRQSLGQGLEFLIYFQGNSAPDKSGLPSDRFSAERTGGSVSTLTIQRTQQEDSAVYLCASSLSRGSIVSSYFGPGTRLLVL.

The chain has TRBV5-6 and TRBJ1-2; 8 nucleotides align to TRBD1. J was trimmed by 1 base and V by 1 base; bases with no gene match: 9. The CDR3 extends over 17 amino acids. Germline CDR1 SGHDT, CDR2 YYEEEE. The CDR3 loop is CASSLYRDRSFNYGYTF. The CDR3 DNA reads as TGTGCCAGCAGCTTGTACCGGGACAGGAGTTTTAACTATGGCTACACCTTC.

This clone has a count of ten or more. The V call is TRBV6-1, the J call TRBJ2-7; D is possibly TRBD1 (6 bases). V was trimmed by 1 base and J by 2 bases, leaving 12 bases between them. Germline V gives CDR1 MNHNS, CDR2 SASEGT. CDR3 size: 15 residues. CDR3 DNA: TGTGCCAGCAGTGAAGAAGAGACAGGACCCTACGAGCAGTACTTC. Protein: CASSEEETGPYEQYF.

The sample holds one count of this clone. The chain has TRBV6-1 and TRBJ1-1, with D possibly being TRBD1 (6 bases). Trimming stripped 5 bases from V and 3 bases from J, with 13 bases between. This CDR3 has 14 residues. Germline assignment: CDR1 MNHNS and CDR2 SASEGT. The CDR3 loop is CASSLGGGYTEAFF. The CDR3 nucleotides read TGTGCCAGCAGTTTGGGAGGGGGATACACTGAAGCTTTCTTT.

This clone has a single count. The chain has TRBV7-2 and TRBJ1-3, with D uncertain. CDR1 SGHTA and CDR2 FQGNSA come from the germline V gene. Trimming took off 1 base at V and 8 bases at J, with 12 bases between the two ends. The CDR3 loop spans 14 amino acids. The CDR3 is CASSLEKLRDTIYF. The CDR3 DNA is TGTGCCAGCAGCTTAGAGAAGCTGAGGGACACCATATATTTT.

In its sample, this clone was seen a few times. The chain has TRBV19 and TRBJ1-4; the match to TRBD1 covers 7 bases. The CDR3 runs 16 residues. Trimming cost V 5 bases and J 7 bases; bases outside gene matches: 13. Germline CDR1 is LNHDA and CDR2 is SQIVND (reference sequence). In DNA form, the CDR3 reads TGTGCCAGTAGTCTTTTATCCCGGGACAGCGGTGAAAAACTGTTTTTT. It codes for CASSLLSRDSGEKLFF.

CDR3 sequence reads: CASSQAGTGGNYEQFF. The CDR3 region has the DNA TGTGCCAGCAGCCAAGCTGGAACGGGGGGTAATTATGAGCAGTTCTTC. This sequence joins TRBV4-2 and TRBJ2-1; 7 bases agree with TRBD2. The CDR3 loop spans 16 amino acids. The junction had 11 bases not matched to a gene; V was cut back by 1 base and J by 8 bases. Looked up from germline, CDR1 is LGHNA and CDR2 is YNFKEQ.

The chain couples TRBV9 to TRBJ2-3; 11 bases agree with TRBD1. The trim removed 3 bases at V and 4 bases at J, leaving 7 bases unmatched. The CDR3 consists of 16 residues. CDR1 and CDR2 from the germline V gene are SGDLS and YYNGEE. In DNA form, the CDR3 reads TGTGCCAGCAGCGATGGACAGGGGGCGAGCGCAGATACGCAGTATTTT. The encoded protein is CASSDGQGASADTQYF.

The table lists this clone with a few counts. The gene calls are TRBV28 and TRBJ1-5; 8 bases align to TRBD1. Losses at the gene ends were 7 bases for V and 5 bases for J; bases not matched to a gene: 13. The CDR3 contains 16 residues. The germline V gene encodes CDR1 MDHEN and CDR2 SYDVKM. The CDR3 bases are TGTGCCAGCACCCTACAGGCAGGGGGCTTCCATCAGCCCCAGCATTTT. This encodes CASTLQAGGFHQPQHF.

The genes are TRBV5-1 and TRBJ2-2; 11 bases align to TRBD2. The trim removed 0 bases at V and 6 bases at J, leaving 10 bases unmatched. This CDR3 has 18 residues. The germline V gene encodes CDR1 SGHRS and CDR2 YFSETQ. CDR3 residues: CASSLEGVAGGPAGELFF. CDR3 bases: TGCGCCAGCAGCTTGGAGGGCGTAGCGGGGGGGCCAGCCGGGGAGCTGTTTTTT.

The gene calls are TRBV12-5 and TRBJ1-5; possible D gene TRBD1, 6 bases. V was cut by 4 bases and J by 0 bases, with 13 bases left in between. Germline-derived CDR1 and CDR2 are LGHNT and FRNRAP. The CDR3 totals 16 residues. CDR3 in DNA: TGTGCTAGTGGTTCGACAGGAACCACTAGCAATCAGCCCCAGCATTTT. It codes for CASGSTGTTSNQPQHF.

The chain is built from TRBV29-1 and TRBJ1-2; possible D gene TRBD1, 6 bases. V was shortened by 3 bases and J by 5 bases, with 13 bases between the two germline ends. This CDR3 is 13 amino acids long. Germline V gene sequence: CDR1 SQVTM, CDR2 ANQGSEA. This chain's CDR3 is CSVDQGGKYGYTF. DNA of the CDR3: TGCAGCGTTGACCAAGGGGGAAAATATGGCTACACCTTC.

The chain is built from TRBV30 and TRBJ1-6, with 11 positions matching TRBD1. CDR3 length: 17 amino acids. Germline CDR1 reads GTSNPN; CDR2 reads SVGIG (reference sequence). After removal of 0 bases from V and 7 bases from J, the junction contained 8 bases not matched to a gene. This CDR3 is CAWSVWTGGGWNSPLHF. CDR3 bases: TGTGCCTGGAGTGTTTGGACAGGGGGCGGATGGAATTCACCCCTCCACTTT.

The chain employs TRBV7-3 and TRBJ2-2; D is uncertain. The length of the CDR3 is 16 residues. Germline values: CDR1 SGHTA, CDR2 FQGTGA. The V gene lost 5 bases and the J gene lost 1 base, with 14 bases spanning the gap. The CDR3 spells CASSLLGGKNTGELFF. In DNA, the CDR3 is TGTGCCAGCAGCCTCCTAGGTGGCAAGAACACCGGGGAGCTGTTTTTT.

The chain employs TRBV7-3 and TRBJ2-7; 7 bases align to TRBD1. J was trimmed by 5 bases and V by 4 bases; bases with no gene match: 8. CDR1 and CDR2 (germline): SGHTA, FQGTGA. The CDR3 covers 14 residues. Here the CDR3 DNA reads TGTGCCAGCAGCTCCGGGGTTACAGGGGACGAGCAGTACTTC. This encodes CASSSGVTGDEQYF.

This chain connects TRBV28 to TRBJ2-7; D is unresolved. The CDR3 runs 13 residues. Germline CDR1 MDHEN, CDR2 SYDVKM. With 3 bases removed from V and 1 base from J, the gap between germline ends came to 7 bases. The CDR3 DNA sequence: TGTGCCAGCAGTTTTGGCAGTTCCTACGAGCAGTACTTC. Its protein product is CASSFGSSYEQYF.

V usage is TRBV5-1 and J usage is TRBJ2-1, with 11 bases matching TRBD2. Germline assignment: CDR1 SGHRS and CDR2 YFSETQ. The CDR3 covers 15 residues. V was clipped by 7 bases and J by 5 bases; unmatched bases: 8. Written as DNA, the CDR3 is TGCGCCAGCCACATAGCGGGGGGGCCTAACAATGAGCAGTTCTTC. It yields the protein CASHIAGGPNNEQFF.

The gene calls are TRBV9 and TRBJ1-3; TRBD1 matches 7 bases. The CDR3 runs 14 residues. Trimming took 0 bases from V and 8 from J; bases not matched to a gene: 5. Germline CDR1 reads SGDLS; CDR2 reads YYNGEE. The CDR3 loop is CASSVGQGPDTIYF. The CDR3 region has the DNA TGTGCCAGCAGCGTAGGACAGGGCCCCGACACCATATATTTT.

The chain's CDR3 is CASSGQGQNTEAFF. The DNA for the CDR3 is TGTGCCAGCTCAGGACAGGGGCAGAACACTGAAGCTTTCTTT. The gene calls are TRBV18 and TRBJ1-1, with 9 nucleotides matching TRBD1. The CDR3 covers 14 residues. The V segment lost 5 bases and the J segment 1 base; nucleotides outside the gene matches: 2. Germline lookup yields CDR1 KGHSH and CDR2 LQKENI.

V usage is TRBV2 and J usage is TRBJ1-1; D is unresolved. The germline V and J ends were trimmed by 11 bases and 0 bases, with 16 bases remaining between them. Germline lookup yields CDR1 SNHLY and CDR2 FYNNEI. The CDR3 has 14 amino acids. The DNA of the CDR3 is TGTGCCTGCCAACGAACTCATATGAACACTGAAGCTTTCTTT. Amino acids: CACQRTHMNTEAFF.

With respect to this clone: Mismatch with germline at one junction end may stem from a read error. This chain's CDR3 is CASSYDSGTDFYGQYF. CDR3 DNA sequence: TGTGCCAGCAGTTATGACTCCGGGACAGACTTTTACGGGCAGTACTTC. The V call is TRBV6-5, the J call TRBJ2-7, with 7 bases matching TRBD1. Germline CDR1 MNHEY, CDR2 SVGAGI. The CDR3 length is 16 residues.

V is TRBV19 and J is TRBJ1-1, with D possibly matching TRBD1 (5 bases). Trimming shortened V by 1 base and J by 5 bases, and 14 bases separated the two germline ends. The CDR3 has 15 residues. Germline CDR1 reads LNHDA; CDR2 reads SQIVND (reference sequence). The CDR3 sequence is CASSIAHRGRTEAFF. The CDR3 nucleotides read TGTGCCAGTAGTATAGCCCACCGGGGGAGGACTGAAGCTTTCTTT.